The next 24 T cell receptor beta chains were all read from a single sample in a study of T cell responses to AZD1222 COVID-19 vaccine. This table comes from immunoSEQ multiplex PCR, and its TCRdb copy is limited to in-frame clones, with some not included. The sample lists approximately 130,000 clones; around nine tenths were seen once. The sequencing here drew on peripheral blood, taken on day 0 of AZD1222 vaccination. These receptors all come from an adult in good health.

This clone has just a few counts. Relative to the germline gene, one junction end is altered; a read error may explain this. Other DNA sequences in the same sample also yield this CDR3. The chain recombines TRBV12-5 with TRBJ2-6; 7 bases are shared with TRBD2. The CDR3 contains 15 residues. The V gene's germline CDR1 is LGHNT and CDR2 FRNRAP. The CDR3 reads CACGAGGTGANVLTF. CDR3 nucleotide sequence: TGTGCTTGTGGGGCCGGGGGGACTGGGGCCAACGTCCTGACTTTC.

This chain connects TRBV27 to TRBJ1-4, with TRBD1 matching 11 bases. The ends lost 6 bases at V and 2 bases at J; junction bases unmatched: 8. CDR3 length equals 17 residues. Germline V gene sequence: CDR1 MNHEY, CDR2 SMNVEV (reference sequence). This CDR3 is CASSWDRGDLTNEKLFF. The CDR3 DNA follows: TGTGCCAGCAGCTGGGACAGGGGGGATCTCACTAATGAAAAACTGTTTTTT. Full variable domain (outside the CDR3, taken from reference TRBV27 and TRBJ1-4): EAQVTQNPRYLITVTGKKLTVTCSQNMNHEYMSWYRQDPGLGLRQIYYSMNVEVTDKGDVPEGYKVSRKEKRNFPLILESPSPNQTSLYFCASSWDRGDLTNEKLFFGSGTQLSVL.

This chain uses TRBV4-2 with TRBJ1-2, with D unresolved. The CDR3 runs to 13 residues. The germline V gene has CDR1 LGHNA and CDR2 YNFKEQ. V was shortened by 1 base and J by 6 bases, with 9 bases between the two germline ends. In nucleotides, the CDR3 is TGTGCCAGCAGCCAAGGTGTGGGGAATGGCTACACCTTC. Its translation: CASSQGVGNGYTF.

The chain combines TRBV6-2 or TRBV6-3 with TRBJ2-3, with 9 bases aligning to TRBD1. There are 16 residues in the CDR3. The germline V gene has CDR1 MNHEY and CDR2 SVGEGT. The trim removed 6 bases at V and 9 bases at J, leaving 16 bases unmatched. In nucleotides, the CDR3 is TGTGCCAGCAGCTCCTTACCGGGACAGGGCGTAGGGACGCAGTATTTT. Translated: CASSSLPGQGVGTQYF.

CDR3 nucleotides: TGTGCCAGCAGAAAAGGACCGAACTATGGCTACACCTTC. It codes for CASRKGPNYGYTF. The rearrangement uses TRBV6-5 and TRBJ1-2; D unclear. This CDR3 region has 13 residues. Trimming stripped 6 bases from V and 2 bases from J, with 10 bases between. Per germline, CDR1 MNHEY and CDR2 SVGAGI.

The chain has TRBV6-5 and TRBJ2-6, with a tentative D call TRBD2 (6 bases). The CDR3 length is 16 residues. V was trimmed by 4 bases and J by 0 bases, leaving 10 bases between them. The V gene's germline CDR1 is MNHEY and CDR2 SVGAGI. CDR3 sequence reads: CASSWEVSSGANVLTF. The CDR3 DNA reads as TGTGCCAGCAGTTGGGAGGTTAGCTCTGGGGCCAACGTCCTGACTTTC.

The genes are TRBV10-3 and TRBJ1-1, with 7 bases that match TRBD1. After removal of 6 bases from V and 3 bases from J, the junction contained 10 bases not matched to a gene. CDR1 ENHRY and CDR2 SYGVKD come from the germline V gene. CDR3 length: 15 amino acids. The CDR3 here is CAIRDRKDHYTEAFF. The CDR3 region has the DNA TGTGCCATCAGGGACAGGAAGGACCATTACACTGAAGCTTTCTTT.

This chain joins TRBV5-1 and TRBJ2-2, with D unclear. Trimming shortened V by 2 bases and J by 4 bases, and 9 bases separated the two germline ends. This CDR3 comprises 14 residues. The germline gives CDR1 SGHRS, CDR2 YFSETQ. The CDR3 sequence is CASSFLEFTGELFF. CDR3 sequence (DNA): TGCGCCAGCAGCTTTCTAGAATTCACCGGGGAGCTGTTTTTT.

This sequence joins TRBV6-5 and TRBJ1-5; tentative D call: TRBD1 (5 bases). V was clipped by 4 bases and J by 2 bases, with 6 bases between them. CDR3 length: 13 amino acids. Looked up from germline, CDR1 is MNHEY and CDR2 is SVGAGI. The CDR3 spells CASSWGGNQPQHF. DNA of the CDR3: TGTGCCAGCAGTTGGGGGGGCAATCAGCCCCAGCATTTT.

The rearrangement uses TRBV4-3 and TRBJ2-2; 12 nucleotides match TRBD2. Germline V gives CDR1 LGHNA, CDR2 YSLEER. The CDR3 extends over 18 amino acids. With V trimmed by 2 bases and J by 7 bases, 11 bases remained unmatched. CDR3 nucleotide sequence: TGCGCCAGCAGCCAACAGACTAGCGGGAGTGAACTGGACGGGGAGCTGTTTTTT. Translation gives CASSQQTSGSELDGELFF.

The CDR3 spells CASSPRDGTGELFF. The CDR3 DNA is TGTGCCAGCTCACCTCGGGACGGAACCGGGGAGCTGTTTTTT. The J gene is TRBJ2-2, the V gene TRBV18; D may match TRBD1 or TRBD2 (5 bases each). Germline V CDR1 and CDR2: KGHSH, LQKENI. V lost 3 bases and J 5 bases, leaving 10 bases between the germline ends. This CDR3 comprises 14 residues.

The chain couples TRBV18 to TRBJ2-5; D not certain. V was pared by 4 bases and J by 0 bases, with 3 bases between. Germline V CDR1 and CDR2: KGHSH, LQKENI. This CDR3 spans 12 amino acids. CDR3 DNA sequence: TGTGCCAGCTCACAGGACCAAGAGACCCAGTACTTC. Encoded protein: CASSQDQETQYF.

The chain couples TRBV4-3 to TRBJ1-1, with D unresolved. Germline V gene lookup returns CDR1 LGHNA and CDR2 YSLEER. The CDR3 is 14 amino acids. The V end lost 2 bases, the J end lost 4 bases, and 11 bases lay between the germline ends. The CDR3 spells CASSQLSAGTEAFF. The DNA for the CDR3 is TGCGCCAGCAGCCAATTATCGGCGGGCACTGAAGCTTTCTTT.

The chain employs TRBV3-1 (or the pseudogene TRBV3-2) and TRBJ1-5; D is perhaps TRBD1 (5 bases). Germline V gene lookup returns CDR1 LGHDT and CDR2 YNNKEL (reference sequence). The V gene lost 3 bases and the J gene lost 5 bases, with 14 bases spanning the gap. The CDR3 sequence is 15 residues long. The CDR3 DNA follows: TGTGCCAGCAGCCAGGCAATGGGGGGGTATCAGCCCCAGCATTTT. This encodes CASSQAMGGYQPQHF.

The rearrangement uses TRBV7-2 and TRBJ1-5; D is perhaps TRBD1 (6 bases). The CDR3 is 14 amino acids. Trimming removed 4 bases from V and 6 bases from J, with 13 bases in between. Per the germline V gene, CDR1 is SGHTA and CDR2 is FQGNSA. CDR3 sequence (DNA): TGTGCCAGCAGCTACAAACAGGGCGGTCAGCCCCAGCATTTT. This encodes CASSYKQGGQPQHF.

V usage is TRBV7-2 and J usage is TRBJ2-1; 10 bases match TRBD1. The germline V gene encodes CDR1 SGHTA and CDR2 FQGNSA. The CDR3 runs to 16 residues. V shed 5 bases and J 0 bases; nucleotides not matched to a gene: 4. The CDR3, as DNA: TGTGCCAGCAGCCGGACAGGGGGTTCCTCCTACAATGAGCAGTTCTTC. Translating gives CASSRTGGSSYNEQFF. Variable domain in full (rest from reference TRBV7-2 and TRBJ2-1): GAGVSQSPSNKVTEKGKDVELRCDPISGHTALYWYRQSLGQGLEFLIYFQGNSAPDKSGLPSDRFSAERTGGSVSTLTIQRTQQEDSAVYLCASSRTGGSSYNEQFFGPGTRLTVL.

In DNA form, the CDR3 reads TGCGCCAGCAACAGGGGCACCGGGGAGCTGTTTTTT. Its translation: CASNRGTGELFF. The chain recombines TRBV5-1 with TRBJ2-2, with TRBD1 identical over 7 bases. Trimming at V came to 6 bases and at J to 4 bases, leaving 0 bases not matched to a gene. Germline CDR1 reads SGHRS; CDR2 reads YFSETQ. The CDR3 is 12 amino acids.

The chain joins TRBV7-2 to TRBJ2-7; 9 bases fit TRBD1. CDR1 is SGHTA and CDR2 is FQGNSA in the germline V gene. Trimming removed 2 bases from V and 4 bases from J; junction bases left unmatched: 6. This CDR3 is 15 amino acids long. CDR3 nucleotide sequence: TGTGCCAGCAGCTTACAACAGGGGGCACAGTACGAGCAGTACTTC. Translated: CASSLQQGAQYEQYF.

The chain combines TRBV19 with TRBJ1-5; weak D call: TRBD1 (6 bases). The ends were cut back, 3 bases at V and 6 bases at J, with 15 bases in the middle. This CDR3 region has 15 residues. The germline gives CDR1 LNHDA, CDR2 SQIVND (reference sequence). The CDR3 sequence is CASSIRGRNGQPQHF. The CDR3 DNA is TGTGCCAGTAGTATTAGGGGGAGGAACGGTCAGCCCCAGCATTTT.

The rearrangement joins TRBV29-1 to TRBJ1-5; TRBD1 might be the D (5 bases). Trimming cost V 1 base and J 3 bases, with 7 bases left between them. Germline assignment: CDR1 SQVTM and CDR2 ANQGSEA. This CDR3 has 13 amino acids. This CDR3 is CSVEGGSNQPQHF. CDR3 sequence (DNA): TGCAGCGTTGAAGGGGGGTCCAATCAGCCCCAGCATTTT.

The rearrangement uses TRBV5-5 and TRBJ1-5; D remains ambiguous. This CDR3 has 15 residues. V lost 1 base and J lost 3, with 11 bases in between. Looked up from germline, CDR1 is SGHKS and CDR2 is YYEKEE (reference sequence). CDR3 sequence (DNA): TGTGCCAGCAGCTTGAACGGTGAAAACAATCAGCCCCAGCATTTT. It encodes CASSLNGENNQPQHF.

The V call is TRBV9, the J call TRBJ2-7, with 9 bases matching TRBD2. The CDR3 spans 22 residues. The J segment lost 0 bases and the V segment lost 0 bases, leaving 22 bases of the junction unmatched. Germline V gives CDR1 SGDLS, CDR2 YYNGEE. The CDR3 sequence is CASSVVWSGPGLAIISSYEQYF. The CDR3 DNA is TGTGCCAGCAGCGTAGTTTGGTCGGGCCCGGGACTAGCTATAATAAGCTCCTACGAGCAGTACTTC.

The chain employs TRBV30 and TRBJ2-2, with TRBD2 as a possible D gene (6 bases). The CDR3 runs to 14 residues. V was trimmed by 5 bases and J by 2 bases, leaving 12 bases between them. CDR1 and CDR2 from the germline V gene are GTSNPN and SVGIG (reference sequence). This CDR3 is CAWDGLPNTGELFF. CDR3 bases: TGTGCCTGGGACGGACTACCCAACACCGGGGAGCTGTTTTTT.

The rearrangement uses TRBV9 and TRBJ2-7, with D possibly TRBD1 on 6 matching bases. In germline, CDR1 is SGDLS, CDR2 YYNGEE. Trimming took 1 base from V and 0 from J, leaving 8 bases between them. This CDR3 comprises 14 residues. CDR3 in amino acids: CASSVQDSSYEQYF. DNA of the CDR3: TGTGCCAGCAGCGTACAGGACAGCTCCTACGAGCAGTACTTC.